The 22 T cell receptor beta chains below were found in one sample sequenced in a study of T cell responses to AZD1222 COVID-19 vaccine. Only in-frame clones appear in the TCRdb table, and some are missing; sequencing was by immunoSEQ multiplex PCR. The profile shows more than 80,000 clones, roughly 88% of them singletons. The specimen comprised peripheral blood, sampled 28 days after the second AZD1222 dose. The source is an adult who received the AZD1222 COVID-19 vaccine.

CDR3 residues: CASSSGTLSNQPQHF. The DNA of the CDR3 is TGTGCCAGCAGCTCCGGGACTTTGAGCAATCAGCCCCAGCATTTT. The V call is TRBV5-8, the J call TRBJ1-5; D possibly corresponds to TRBD1 (5 bases). Trimming removed 3 bases from V and 1 base from J, with 11 bases in between. This CDR3 contains 15 residues. Germline V gives CDR1 SGHTS, CDR2 YDEGEE.

This chain links TRBV12-5 with TRBJ1-2; 9 nucleotides agree with TRBD1. The germline CDR1 and CDR2 sequences are LGHNT and FRNRAP. The CDR3 consists of 14 residues. V gave up 6 bases and J gave up 8 bases; unmatched junction bases: 10. The CDR3 region is CASGHGTGQRGYTF. CDR3 DNA: TGTGCTAGTGGACATGGGACAGGGCAAAGGGGCTACACCTTC.

Points on this clone: This CDR3 is also generated by other DNA sequences in the sample. V is TRBV5-1 and J is TRBJ1-1; D unresolved. Germline V gene data show CDR1 as SGHRS and CDR2 as YFSETQ. Trimming took off 2 bases at V and 1 base at J, with 3 bases between the two ends. The CDR3 has 12 residues. CDR3 sequence reads: CASSFGNTEAFF. The CDR3 DNA follows: TGCGCCAGCAGCTTTGGGAACACTGAAGCTTTCTTT. Supplemented by reference TRBV5-1 and TRBJ1-1, the full variable domain reads KAGVTQTPRYLIKTRGQQVTLSCSPISGHRSVSWYQQTPGQGLQFLFEYFSETQRNKGNFPGRFSGRQFSNSRSEMNVSTLELGDSALYLCASSFGNTEAFFGQGTRLTVV.

This chain uses TRBV5-8 with TRBJ1-1; D possibly corresponds to TRBD1 (5 bases). Germline CDR1 reads SGHTS; CDR2 reads YDEGEE. The CDR3 length is 16 residues. Trimming stripped 2 bases from V and 1 base from J, with 15 bases between. DNA for the CDR3: TGTGCCAGCAGCTTCGGGGCGGGAGATTGGAACACTGAAGCTTTCTTT. This translates into CASSFGAGDWNTEAFF.

In its sample, this clone was seen once. The chain recombines TRBV6-5 with TRBJ2-7; unclear D gene. The CDR3 spans 12 residues. The germline V gene has CDR1 MNHEY and CDR2 SVGAGI. Trimming left V 8 bases short and J 2 bases short, with 10 bases between. The DNA for the CDR3 is TGTGCCAGCGAGGACCGCGCCTACGAGCAGTACTTC. Its translation: CASEDRAYEQYF.

The rearrangement links TRBV9 to TRBJ1-2; D might be TRBD1 (6 bases). CDR1 and CDR2 from the germline V gene are SGDLS and YYNGEE. Trimming shortened V by 3 bases and J by 6 bases, and 24 bases separated the two germline ends. This CDR3 region has 17 residues. The CDR3: CASSAVPQGWLENGYTF. The CDR3 coding sequence is TGTGCCAGCAGCGCAGTTCCACAGGGCTGGCTGGAGAATGGCTACACCTTC.

The chain employs TRBV27 and TRBJ2-1, with 9 positions matching TRBD2. Germline assignment: CDR1 MNHEY and CDR2 SMNVEV (reference sequence). V shed 5 bases and J 5 bases; nucleotides not matched to a gene: 10. There are 16 residues in the CDR3. The CDR3 region is CASSPIQTSGHNEQFF. The CDR3 DNA reads TGTGCCAGCAGTCCAATACAGACTAGCGGTCACAATGAGCAGTTCTTC.

The chain uses TRBV30 and TRBJ2-7, with TRBD1 matching over 7 bases. From germline, CDR1 is GTSNPN and CDR2 SVGIG (reference sequence). The CDR3 is 12 amino acids. V shed 1 base, J shed 9 bases, and the junction held 6 bases outside the gene matches. CDR3: CAWSGRGLRQYF. DNA of the CDR3: TGTGCCTGGAGTGGCAGGGGGTTAAGGCAGTACTTC. The entire variable domain, with the rest obtained from reference TRBV30 and TRBJ2-7, is as follows: SQTIHQWPATLVQPVGSPLSLECTVEGTSNPNLYWYRQAAGRGLQLLFYSVGIGQISSEVPQNLSASRPQDRQFILSSKKLLLSDSGFYLCAWSGRGLRQYFGPGTRLTVT.

CDR3 protein: CASSLFGITGELFF. The CDR3 nucleotides are TGTGCCAGCAGCTTATTCGGAATTACCGGGGAGCTGTTTTTT. The chain couples TRBV7-2 to TRBJ2-2, with D unclear. This CDR3 comprises 14 residues. Trimming pared 2 bases from V and 5 bases from J, leaving 9 bases between. Per the germline V gene, CDR1 is SGHTA and CDR2 is FQGNSA.

The J gene is TRBJ1-6, the V gene TRBV4-1; 7 bases fit TRBD1. Per the germline V gene, CDR1 is MGHRA and CDR2 is YSYEKL. The CDR3 runs 16 residues. Trimming cost V 0 bases and J 10 bases; bases outside gene matches: 9. CDR3 protein: CASSQDSTGLYSPLHF. CDR3 bases: TGCGCCAGCAGCCAAGATTCGACAGGGTTGTACTCACCCCTCCACTTT.

The chain links TRBV5-1 to TRBJ1-6; D is possibly TRBD1 (6 bases). CDR3 length equals 14 residues. The V end was cut by 3 bases, the J end by 7 bases, with 11 bases between. CDR1 is SGHRS and CDR2 is YFSETQ in the germline V gene. The DNA of the CDR3 is TGCGCCAGCAGCTGGCTGGACAGAAATTCACCCCTCCACTTT. This encodes CASSWLDRNSPLHF.

The CDR3 spells CASSNPGGRANTGELFF. The DNA for the CDR3 is TGTGCCAGCAGCAATCCGGGGGGCAGGGCGAACACCGGGGAGCTGTTTTTT. V and J are TRBV28 and TRBJ2-2, with D possibly being TRBD2 (7 bases). Trimming left V 6 bases short and J 0 bases short, with 17 bases between. This CDR3 spans 17 amino acids. Germline assignment: CDR1 MDHEN and CDR2 SYDVKM.

The genes are TRBV18 and TRBJ2-3; D not resolved. Per the germline V gene, CDR1 is KGHSH and CDR2 is LQKENI. V was clipped by 2 bases and J by 0 bases, with 9 bases between them. This CDR3 has 15 amino acids. The CDR3 DNA follows: TGTGCCAGCTCACCAATTCGGAGTAGCACAGATACGCAGTATTTT. Its translation is CASSPIRSSTDTQYF.

J is TRBJ2-7 and V is TRBV6-2 or TRBV6-3, with D tentatively TRBD1 (6 bases). Between the trimmed V and J ends, which lost 2 bases and 4 bases, there was a span of 12 bases. Germline loops: CDR1 MNHEY, CDR2 SVGEGT. The CDR3 covers 14 residues. CDR3 in DNA: TGTGCCAGCAGTTACCCTCCGGACAGTTACGAGCAGTACTTC. Amino acids: CASSYPPDSYEQYF.

The chain links TRBV28 to TRBJ1-1; D remains unclear. Trimming stripped 5 bases from V and 0 bases from J, with 10 bases between. Germline V gene lookup returns CDR1 MDHEN and CDR2 SYDVKM. This CDR3 is 14 amino acids long. The CDR3 nucleotides are TGTGCCAGCAGTCCAGGACGGATGAACACTGAAGCTTTCTTT. It encodes CASSPGRMNTEAFF.

The chain joins TRBV7-9 to TRBJ1-1, with TRBD1 matching over 7 bases. CDR3 size: 13 residues. Germline loops: CDR1 SEHNR, CDR2 FQNEAQ (reference sequence). V shed 5 bases, J shed 3 bases, and the junction held 3 bases outside the gene matches. The CDR3: CASSHDRDTEAFF. The CDR3 DNA is TGTGCCAGCAGCCACGACAGGGACACTGAAGCTTTCTTT.

The J gene is TRBJ1-6, the V gene TRBV12-3 or TRBV12-4, with D tentatively TRBD1 (5 bases). The CDR3 length is 13 residues. Trimming removed 8 bases from V and 6 bases from J, with 11 bases in between. The CDR3 loop reads CASGGQTNSPLHF. CDR3 nucleotide sequence: TGTGCCAGCGGGGGTCAAACTAATTCACCCCTCCACTTT.

V and J are TRBV10-3 and TRBJ1-5; 8 bases match TRBD1. The CDR3 is made up of 13 amino acids. With 8 bases clipped from V and 7 bases from J, the junction kept 7 bases outside the gene matches. Germline CDR1 is ENHRY and CDR2 is SYGVKD. CDR3 protein: CAIGGTGEQPQHF. As DNA, the CDR3 is TGTGCCATCGGTGGGACAGGCGAACAGCCCCAGCATTTT.

The chain links TRBV18 to TRBJ1-1, with TRBD1 matching over 7 bases. The germline V gene encodes CDR1 KGHSH and CDR2 LQKENI. Unmatched junction bases numbered 4, after V lost 6 bases and J lost 0 bases. The CDR3 totals 14 residues. The CDR3, as DNA: TGTGCCAGCTCCCAAGGGACAGTGAACACTGAAGCTTTCTTT. Its translation: CASSQGTVNTEAFF.

V is TRBV19 and J is TRBJ1-6, with D unresolved. The CDR3 loop spans 13 amino acids. V dropped 11 bases and J dropped 10 bases, with 18 bases sitting between them. Germline V gene data show CDR1 as LNHDA and CDR2 as SQIVND (reference sequence). As DNA, the CDR3 is TGTGCCGCCCGGGCGGAGGCCCGGTCACCCCTCCACTTT. It codes for CAARAEARSPLHF.

The V gene is TRBV28, the J gene TRBJ1-6; D not certain. V lost 7 bases, J lost 3 bases, and 13 bases lay in between. The germline CDR1 and CDR2 sequences are MDHEN and SYDVKM. The CDR3 length is 15 residues. This chain's CDR3 is CASKTDHNYNSPLHF. In DNA, the CDR3 is TGTGCCAGCAAAACCGATCACAACTATAATTCACCCCTCCACTTT. The full variable domain, with the rest looked up from reference TRBV28 and TRBJ1-6, is DVKVTQSSRYLVKRTGEKVFLECVQDMDHENMFWYRQDPGLGLRLIYFSYDVKMKEKGDIPEGYSVSREKKERFSLILESASTNQTSMYLCASKTDHNYNSPLHFGNGTRLTVT.

This chain links TRBV6-2 or TRBV6-3 with TRBJ2-3; 7 nucleotides align to TRBD2. V trimming: 4 bases; J trimming: 4 bases; junction bases outside the gene matches: 8. Looked up from germline, CDR1 is MNHEY and CDR2 is SVGEGT. This CDR3 region has 15 residues. The CDR3 spells CASSFSGRVPDTQYF. The DNA for the CDR3 is TGTGCCAGCAGTTTCTCTGGGAGGGTGCCAGATACGCAGTATTTT.